This is a list of T cell receptor beta chains from one sample in a study of human T cells and chemical hapten exposure. TCRdb reprocessed the RACE reads via MiXCR and lists one record per CDR3 protein. The repertoire holds over 300,000 distinct CDR3 sequences, roughly 5.3% seen once, with 2% to 3% in the top ten. The specimen comprised whole blood, sampled in connection with sensitization to the hapten diphenylcyclopropenone (DPC). The receptors here all came from a woman aged 50 to 65 with alopecia areata. Some clones in this sample may be carry-over from other donors' samples. The CDR3 runs from the conserved cysteine through the conserved F or W. D genes are given only for firm matches. Clone size is shown for a subset of rows, as once, few, many or a class of expanded clone.

J | size | D | V | DNA | CDR3
TRBJ1-5 | - | - | TRBV27 | TGTGCCAGCAGGGTTGGGGCTGCCAATCAGCCCCAGCATTTT | CASRVGAANQPQHF
TRBJ2-3 | many | TRBD2 | TRBV3-1 | TGTGCCAGCAGCCGGACTAGCGGGGGGCCCACAGATACGCAGTATTTT | CASSRTSGGPTDTQYF
TRBJ2-2 | few | - | TRBV7-2 | TGTGCCAGCAGCGTTCCGAACACCGGGGAGCTGTTTTTT | CASSVPNTGELFF
TRBJ1-1 | - | - | TRBV9 | TGTGCCAGCAGCGTAGCGGTTGGGTGGGGGACTGAAGCTTTCTTT | CASSVAVGWGTEAFF
TRBJ1-6 | - | TRBD1 | TRBV3-1 | TGTGCCAGCAGCCAAGGTCCGGGACAGGGGAATTCACCCCTCCACTTT | CASSQGPGQGNSPLHF
TRBJ1-4 | once | TRBD1 | TRBV20-1 | TGCAGTGCTAGAGCCTCGGACAGGGGAGCTCGGGAAAAACTGTTTTTT | CSARASDRGAREKLFF
TRBJ1-6 | many | - | TRBV27 | TGTGCCAGCAGCCCCACTGGGGATGCGGGATCACCCCTCCACTTT | CASSPTGDAGSPLHF
TRBJ2-3 | - | - | TRBV7-2 | TGTGCCAGCAGCTTGAAAGGAAGGGATACGCAGTATTTT | CASSLKGRDTQYF
TRBJ1-2 | few | TRBD1 | TRBV29-1 | TGCAGCGTTTCCAGGGGGCGTAGCTATGGCTACACCTTC | CSVSRGRSYGYTF
TRBJ2-7 | - | - | TRBV24-1 | TGTGCCACCTCCAGCAGGGTAAGCCACGAGCAGTACTTC | CATSSRVSHEQYF
TRBJ2-1 | many | TRBD2 | TRBV5-1 | TGCGCCAGCACCGTAGCGGGAACCTACAATGAGCAGTTCTTC | CASTVAGTYNEQFF
TRBJ1-1 | many | - | TRBV5-1 | TGCGCCAGCAGCTTGACCCCCGGGACGGGTGAAGCTTTCTTT | CASSLTPGTGEAFF
TRBJ2-4 | many | - | TRBV7-9 | TGTGCCAGCAGCTCCCCCGGGTTTGCCAAAAACATTCAGTACTTC | CASSSPGFAKNIQYF
TRBJ2-4 | many | - | TRBV24-1 | TGTGCCACCAGTGAGGGGCACGCGGGGGCCAAAAACATTCAGTACTTC | CATSEGHAGAKNIQYF
TRBJ2-7 | many | - | TRBV9 | TGTGCCAGCAGCGCAATGATGACAGCCTTCGCCTACGAGCAGTACTTC | CASSAMMTAFAYEQYF
TRBJ2-1 | - | TRBD2 | TRBV11-2 | TGTGCCAGCAGCAGGCAAGCGGGAGGGGACTACAATGAGCAGTTCTTC | CASSRQAGGDYNEQFF
TRBJ2-3 | many | TRBD1 | TRBV29-1 | TGCAGCGTCAAGGGGGACAGGGCGACAGATACGCAGTATTTT | CSVKGDRATDTQYF
TRBJ2-7 | - | TRBD2 | TRBV6-2/TRBV6-3 | TGTGCCAGCATTCTAGCGGGAGGACTCTCCTACGAGCAGCACTTC | CASILAGGLSYEQHF
TRBJ2-3 | - | - | TRBV20-1 | TGCAGTGCTAGAGCGAGCGGGACAGATACGCAGTATTTT | CSARASGTDTQYF
TRBJ1-5 | few | TRBD1 | TRBV28 | TGTGCCAGCAGTCCACCAAGACAGGGGGTGGTGAGCAATCAGCCCCAGCATTTT | CASSPPRQGVVSNQPQHF
TRBJ1-3 | many | - | TRBV20-1 | TGCAGTGCTATATCCTCTGGAAACACCATATATTTT | CSAISSGNTIYF
TRBJ2-7 | few | - | TRBV6-2/TRBV6-3 | TGTGCCAGCAGTCAACAGCGATCCTACGAGCAGTACTTC | CASSQQRSYEQYF
TRBJ2-7 | many | TRBD1 | TRBV19 | TGTGCCAGTAGTATAGGAGAGACCGGGACAGGTATATACGAGCAGTACTTC | CASSIGETGTGIYEQYF